The entry that follows covers one T cell receptor (beta chain) sequence. TCRdb fed the RT-PCR reads into MiXCR, producing one record per CDR3 protein. This table has more than 600,000 distinct CDR3 sequences, approximately 15% appearing once. The CDR3 is 16 residues long. V lost 4 bases, J lost 1 base, and 11 bases lay in between. The sequence was obtained from a female donor in good health, serving as a healthy control. The sample was memory CD4+ T cells from blood. This chain joins TRBV12-3 or TRBV12-4 and TRBJ1-6; TRBD1 is a possible D gene (5 bases). The chain's CDR3 is CASSYGAGSYNSPLHF. In DNA form, the CDR3 reads TGTGCCAGCAGTTATGGGGCTGGTTCCTATAATTCACCCCTCCACTTT.